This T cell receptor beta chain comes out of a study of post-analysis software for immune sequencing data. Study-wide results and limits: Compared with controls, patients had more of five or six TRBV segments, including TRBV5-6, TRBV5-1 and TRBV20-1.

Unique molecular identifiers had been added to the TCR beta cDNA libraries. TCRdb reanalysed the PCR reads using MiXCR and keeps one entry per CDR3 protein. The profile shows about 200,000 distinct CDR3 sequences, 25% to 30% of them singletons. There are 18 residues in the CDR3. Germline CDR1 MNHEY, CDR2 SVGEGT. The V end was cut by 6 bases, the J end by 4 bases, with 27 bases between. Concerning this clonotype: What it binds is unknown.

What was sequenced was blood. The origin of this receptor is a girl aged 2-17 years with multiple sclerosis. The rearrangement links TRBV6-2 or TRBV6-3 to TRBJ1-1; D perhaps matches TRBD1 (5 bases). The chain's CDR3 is CASSSLSGTRLGGTEAFF. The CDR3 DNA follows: TGTGCCAGCAGCTCCTTATCTGGGACTCGCCTCGGGGGCACTGAAGCTTTCTTT.